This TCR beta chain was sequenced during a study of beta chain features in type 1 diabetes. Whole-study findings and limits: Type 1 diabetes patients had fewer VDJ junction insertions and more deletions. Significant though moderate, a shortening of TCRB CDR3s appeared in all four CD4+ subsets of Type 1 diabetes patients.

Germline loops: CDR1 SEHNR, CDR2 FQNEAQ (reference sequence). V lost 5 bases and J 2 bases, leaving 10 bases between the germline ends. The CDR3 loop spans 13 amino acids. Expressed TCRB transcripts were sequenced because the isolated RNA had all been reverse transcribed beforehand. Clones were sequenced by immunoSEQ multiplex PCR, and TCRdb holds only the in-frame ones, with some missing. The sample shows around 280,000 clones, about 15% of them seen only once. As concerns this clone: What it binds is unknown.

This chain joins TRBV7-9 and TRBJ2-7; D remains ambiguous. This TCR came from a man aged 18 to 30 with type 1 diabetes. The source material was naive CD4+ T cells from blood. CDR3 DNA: TGTGCCAGCAGCCCAAGCCTGGCCTACGAGCAGTACTTC. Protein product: CASSPSLAYEQYF.